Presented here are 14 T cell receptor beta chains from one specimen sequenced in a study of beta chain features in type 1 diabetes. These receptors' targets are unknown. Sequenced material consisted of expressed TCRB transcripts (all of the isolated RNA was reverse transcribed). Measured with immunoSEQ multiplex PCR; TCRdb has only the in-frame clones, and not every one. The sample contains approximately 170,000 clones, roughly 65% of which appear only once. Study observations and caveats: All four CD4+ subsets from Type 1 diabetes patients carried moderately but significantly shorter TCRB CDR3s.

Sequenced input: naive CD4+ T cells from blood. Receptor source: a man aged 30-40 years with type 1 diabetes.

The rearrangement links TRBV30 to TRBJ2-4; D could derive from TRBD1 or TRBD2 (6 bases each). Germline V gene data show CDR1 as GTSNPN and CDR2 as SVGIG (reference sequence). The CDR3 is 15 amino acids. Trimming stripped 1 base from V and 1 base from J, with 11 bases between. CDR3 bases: TGTGCCTGGAGTGGGGGGGCTTTTGCCAAAAACATTCAGTACTTC. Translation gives CAWSGGAFAKNIQYF.

The CDR3: CASSAVWAFF. DNA for the CDR3: TGTGCCAGCAGCGCTGTATGGGCTTTCTTT. The V gene is TRBV7-9, the J gene TRBJ1-1; D gene unclear. V was cut by 5 bases and J by 11 bases, with 9 bases left in between. This CDR3 is 10 amino acids long. CDR1 and CDR2 (germline): SEHNR, FQNEAQ (reference sequence).

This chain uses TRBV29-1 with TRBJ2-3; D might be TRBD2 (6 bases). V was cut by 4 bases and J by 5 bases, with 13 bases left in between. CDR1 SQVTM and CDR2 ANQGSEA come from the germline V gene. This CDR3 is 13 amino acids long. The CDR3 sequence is CSVGGTPIDTQYF. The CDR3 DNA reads TGCAGCGTTGGTGGGACTCCTATAGATACGCAGTATTTT.

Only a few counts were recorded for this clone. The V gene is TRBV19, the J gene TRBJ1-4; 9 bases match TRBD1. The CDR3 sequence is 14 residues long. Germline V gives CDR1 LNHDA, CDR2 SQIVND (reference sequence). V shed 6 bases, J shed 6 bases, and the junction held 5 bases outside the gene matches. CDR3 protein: CASSLGQGDEKLFF. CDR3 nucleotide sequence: TGTGCCAGTAGCCTGGGACAGGGAGATGAAAAACTGTTTTTT.

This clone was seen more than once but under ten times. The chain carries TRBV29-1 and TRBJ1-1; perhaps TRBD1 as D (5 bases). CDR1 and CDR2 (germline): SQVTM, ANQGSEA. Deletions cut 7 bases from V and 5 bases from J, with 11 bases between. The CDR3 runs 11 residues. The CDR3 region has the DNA TGCAGCGGGGGCCTTCGGACTGAAGCTTTCTTT. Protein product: CSGGLRTEAFF.

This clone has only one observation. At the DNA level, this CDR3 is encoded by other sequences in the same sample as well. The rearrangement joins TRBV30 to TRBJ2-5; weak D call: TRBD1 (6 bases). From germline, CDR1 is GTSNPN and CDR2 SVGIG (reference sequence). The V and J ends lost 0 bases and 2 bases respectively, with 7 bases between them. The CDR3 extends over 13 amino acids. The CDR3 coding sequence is TGTGCCTGGAGTGTAACAGGGCAAGAGACCCAGTACTTC. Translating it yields CAWSVTGQETQYF.

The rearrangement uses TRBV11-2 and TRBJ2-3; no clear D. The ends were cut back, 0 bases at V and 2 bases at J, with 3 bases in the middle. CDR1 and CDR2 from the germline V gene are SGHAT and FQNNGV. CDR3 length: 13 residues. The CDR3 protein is CASSLDYTDTQYF. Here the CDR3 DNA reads TGTGCCAGCAGCTTAGATTACACAGATACGCAGTATTTT.

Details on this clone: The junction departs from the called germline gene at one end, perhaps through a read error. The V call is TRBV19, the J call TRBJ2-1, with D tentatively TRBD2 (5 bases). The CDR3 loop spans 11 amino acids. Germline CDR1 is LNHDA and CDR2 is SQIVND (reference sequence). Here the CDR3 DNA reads TGTGCCAGTACTGACTACGATGAGCAGTTCTTC. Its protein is CASTDYDEQFF. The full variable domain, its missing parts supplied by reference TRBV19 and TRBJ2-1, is DGGITQSPKYLFRKEGQNVTLSCEQNLNHDAMYWYRQDPGQGLRLIYYSQIVNDFQKGDIAEGYSVSREKKESFPLTVTSAQKNPTAFYLCASTDYDEQFFGPGTRLTVL.

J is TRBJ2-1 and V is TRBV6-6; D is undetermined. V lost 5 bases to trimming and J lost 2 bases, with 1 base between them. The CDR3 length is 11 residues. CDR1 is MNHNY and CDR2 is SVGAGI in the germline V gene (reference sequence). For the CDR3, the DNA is TGTGCCAGCAGTCCCTACAATGAGCAGTTCTTC. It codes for CASSPYNEQFF.

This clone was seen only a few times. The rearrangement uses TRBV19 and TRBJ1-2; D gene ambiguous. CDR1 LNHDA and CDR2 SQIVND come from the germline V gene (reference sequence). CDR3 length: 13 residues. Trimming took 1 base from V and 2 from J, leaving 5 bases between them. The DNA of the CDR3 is TGTGCCAGTAGTATAGGAGGGAACTATGGCTACACCTTC. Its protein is CASSIGGNYGYTF.

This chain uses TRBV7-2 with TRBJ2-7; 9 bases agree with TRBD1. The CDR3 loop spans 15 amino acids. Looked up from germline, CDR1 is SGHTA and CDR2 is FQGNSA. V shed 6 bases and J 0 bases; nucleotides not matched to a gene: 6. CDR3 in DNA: TGTGCCAGCAGAGGGACAGGGCCAAACTCCTACGAGCAGTACTTC. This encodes CASRGTGPNSYEQYF.

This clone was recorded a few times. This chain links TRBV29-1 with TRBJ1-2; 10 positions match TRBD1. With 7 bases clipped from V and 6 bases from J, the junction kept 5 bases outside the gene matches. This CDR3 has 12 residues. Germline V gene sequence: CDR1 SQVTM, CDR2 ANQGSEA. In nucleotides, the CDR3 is TGCAGCGCTCGGGACAGGGGAGATGGCTACACCTTC. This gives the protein CSARDRGDGYTF.

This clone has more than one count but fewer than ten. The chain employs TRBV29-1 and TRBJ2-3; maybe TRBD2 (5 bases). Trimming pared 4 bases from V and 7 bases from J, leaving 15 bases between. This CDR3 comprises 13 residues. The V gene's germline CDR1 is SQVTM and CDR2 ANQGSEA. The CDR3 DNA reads TGCAGCGTTGTATCGAGGGCATCGAATACGCAGTATTTT. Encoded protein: CSVVSRASNTQYF.

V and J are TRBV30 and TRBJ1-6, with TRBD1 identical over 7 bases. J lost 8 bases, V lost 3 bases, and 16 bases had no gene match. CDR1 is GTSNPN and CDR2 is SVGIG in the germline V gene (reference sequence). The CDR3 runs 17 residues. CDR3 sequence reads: CAWSTWRQGNLHSPLHF. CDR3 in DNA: TGTGCCTGGAGCACGTGGAGACAGGGTAATCTTCATTCACCCCTCCACTTT. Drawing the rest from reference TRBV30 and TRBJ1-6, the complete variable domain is SQTIHQWPATLVQPVGSPLSLECTVEGTSNPNLYWYRQAAGRGLQLLFYSVGIGQISSEVPQNLSASRPQDRQFILSSKKLLLSDSGFYLCAWSTWRQGNLHSPLHFGNGTRLTVT.